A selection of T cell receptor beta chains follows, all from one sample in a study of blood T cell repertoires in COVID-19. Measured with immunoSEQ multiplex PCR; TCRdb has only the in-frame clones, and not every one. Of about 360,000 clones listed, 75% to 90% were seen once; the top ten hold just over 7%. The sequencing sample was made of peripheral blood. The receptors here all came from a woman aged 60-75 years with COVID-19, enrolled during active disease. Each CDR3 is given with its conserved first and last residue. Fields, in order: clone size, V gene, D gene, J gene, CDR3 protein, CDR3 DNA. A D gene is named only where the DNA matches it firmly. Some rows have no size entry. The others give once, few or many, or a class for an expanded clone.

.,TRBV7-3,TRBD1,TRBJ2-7,CASSSKGGQALEEQYF,TGTGCCAGCAGCTCGAAGGGGGGACAGGCATTAGAAGAGCAGTACTTC
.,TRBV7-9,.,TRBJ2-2,CASSHHAGNTGELFF,TGTGCCAGCAGCCATCATGCGGGGAACACCGGGGAGCTGTTTTTT
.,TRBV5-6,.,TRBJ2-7,CASSLEAYEQYF,TGTGCCAGCAGCTTAGAGGCATACGAGCAGTACTTC
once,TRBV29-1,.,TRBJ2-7,CSVRTVYEQYF,TGCAGCGTTAGGACAGTCTACGAGCAGTACTTC
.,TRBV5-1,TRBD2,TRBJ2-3,CASSFDAAGGSTDTQYF,TGCGCCAGCAGCTTCGATGCCGCGGGGGGATCAACAGATACGCAGTATTTT
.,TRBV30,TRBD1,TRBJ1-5,CACDRGWNQPQHF,TGTGCCTGCGACAGGGGTTGGAATCAGCCCCAGCATTTT
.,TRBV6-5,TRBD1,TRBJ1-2,CASVRDRVNYGYTF,TGTGCCAGCGTTCGGGACAGGGTTAACTATGGCTACACCTTC
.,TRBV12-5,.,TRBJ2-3,CASALSFGGRGTQYF,TGTGCTAGTGCTTTGAGTTTCGGGGGGCGGGGTACGCAGTATTTT
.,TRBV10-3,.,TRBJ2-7,CAIRPRQDSYEQYF,TGTGCCATCAGGCCCCGGCAGGATAGCTACGAGCAGTACTTC
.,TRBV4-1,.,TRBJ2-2,CASSQSDRKTNTGELFF,TGCGCCAGCAGCCAATCCGACAGGAAGACGAACACCGGGGAGCTGTTTTTT
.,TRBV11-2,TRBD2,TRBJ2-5,CASSPPGLAGENMETQYF,TGTGCCAGCAGCCCACCGGGACTAGCGGGGGAAAACATGGAGACCCAGTACTTC
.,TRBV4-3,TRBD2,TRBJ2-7,CASSQDLSGDYEQYF,TGCGCCAGCAGCCAAGATTTGAGCGGGGACTACGAGCAGTACTTC
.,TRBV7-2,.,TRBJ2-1,CASSPYGSDEQFF,TGTGCCAGCAGCCCCTACGGGAGCGATGAGCAGTTCTTC
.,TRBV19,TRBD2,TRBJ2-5,CASSINSGGLGTQYF,TGTGCCAGTAGTATCAATAGCGGGGGGCTGGGGACCCAGTACTTC
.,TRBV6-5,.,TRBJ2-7,CASSYTTGGVYEQYF,TGTGCCAGCAGTTACACAACAGGGGGGGTCTACGAGCAGTACTTC
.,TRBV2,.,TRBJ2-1,CASSGYPQRTLNNEQFF,TGTGCCAGCAGTGGATATCCCCAGCGGACGCTTAACAATGAGCAGTTCTTC
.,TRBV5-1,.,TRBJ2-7,CASSPRGQRGSYEQYF,TGCGCCAGCAGCCCAAGAGGACAGCGCGGTTCCTACGAGCAGTACTTC
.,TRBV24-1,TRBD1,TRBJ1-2,CATSDRDRGYGYTF,TGTGCCACCAGTGACCGGGACAGGGGCTATGGCTACACCTTC
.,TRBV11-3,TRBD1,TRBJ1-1,CASSLGGQGLGGTEAFF,TGTGCCAGCAGCTTAGGGGGACAGGGGTTAGGCGGCACTGAAGCTTTCTTT
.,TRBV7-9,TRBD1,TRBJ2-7,CASSFGTGSYYEQYF,TGTGCCAGCAGCTTCGGGACAGGGTCCTACTACGAGCAGTACTTC
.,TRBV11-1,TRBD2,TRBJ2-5,CASSLRLAGKETQYF,TGTGCCAGCAGCTTACGACTAGCGGGGAAAGAGACCCAGTACTTC
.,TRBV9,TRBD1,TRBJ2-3,CASSGDRADRDTQYF,TGTGCCAGCAGCGGTGACAGGGCAGATAGGGATACGCAGTATTTT
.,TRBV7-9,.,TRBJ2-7,CASSRQGSPDEQYF,TGTGCCAGCTCCCGCCAGGGGTCCCCCGACGAGCAGTACTTC
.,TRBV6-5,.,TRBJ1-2,CASSYYGGRADGYTF,TGTGCCAGCAGCTATTATGGGGGCAGGGCCGATGGCTACACCTTC
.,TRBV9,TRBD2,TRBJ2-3,CASSPLAGGPDTQYF,TGTGCCAGCAGCCCATTAGCGGGGGGCCCAGATACGCAGTATTTT
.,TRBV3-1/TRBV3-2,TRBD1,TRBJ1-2,CASSQEQGARVGYTF,TGTGCCAGCAGCCAAGAACAGGGGGCACGGGTTGGCTACACCTTC
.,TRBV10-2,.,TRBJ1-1,CASSRGREGTEAFF,TGCGCCAGCAGTAGGGGCCGCGAAGGGACTGAAGCTTTCTTT
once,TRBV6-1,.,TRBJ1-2,CASSEIDMSGYTF,TGTGCCAGCAGTGAAATAGACATGTCCGGCTACACCTTC
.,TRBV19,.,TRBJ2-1,CASSYGSGEQFF,TGTGCCAGTAGTTATGGTTCGGGTGAGCAGTTCTTC
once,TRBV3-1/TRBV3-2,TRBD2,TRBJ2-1,CASSQVHGGYNEQFF,TGTGCCAGCAGCCAGGTGCACGGGGGGTACAATGAGCAGTTCTTC
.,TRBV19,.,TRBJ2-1,CASSGAAGGEQFF,TGTGCCAGTAGCGGGGCAGCGGGTGGTGAGCAGTTCTTC
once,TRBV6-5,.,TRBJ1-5,CASSRTVTNQPQHF,TGTGCCAGCAGTAGGACAGTGACCAATCAGCCCCAGCATTTT
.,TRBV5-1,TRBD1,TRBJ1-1,CASSLIGQGDTEAFF,TGCGCCAGCTCCCTGATTGGACAGGGCGACACTGAAGCTTTCTTT
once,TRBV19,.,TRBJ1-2,CASSIGHVYNYGYTF,TGTGCCAGTAGTATTGGACACGTTTATAACTATGGCTACACCTTC
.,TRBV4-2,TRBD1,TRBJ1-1,CASSLNFPGQGFTEAFF,TGTGCCAGCAGCCTAAATTTCCCGGGACAGGGTTTCACTGAAGCTTTCTTT
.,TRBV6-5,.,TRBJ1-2,CASSTAPGGYTF,TGTGCCAGCAGTACGGCGCCGGGGGGCTACACCTTC
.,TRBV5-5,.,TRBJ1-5,CASSLHAPSTRPYSNQPQHF,TGTGCCAGCAGCCTGCACGCCCCTTCGACAAGACCATATAGCAATCAGCCCCAGCATTTT
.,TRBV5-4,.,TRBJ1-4,CASSPSGASDEKLFF,TGTGCCAGCAGCCCCTCAGGGGCGTCTGATGAAAAACTGTTTTTT
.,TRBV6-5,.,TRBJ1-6,CASSYFRGGNSPLHF,TGTGCCAGCAGTTACTTCAGGGGAGGGAATTCACCCCTCCACTTT
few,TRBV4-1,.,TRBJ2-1,CASSQDSLNEQFF,TGCGCCAGCAGCCAAGATTCCCTCAATGAGCAGTTCTTC
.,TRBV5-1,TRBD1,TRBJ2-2,CASSSLGTVGTGELFF,TGCGCCAGCAGCTCCCTAGGGACAGTCGGAACCGGGGAGCTGTTTTTT
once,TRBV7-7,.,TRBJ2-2,CASSLGGGASTGELFF,TGTGCCAGCAGCTTAGGAGGGGGGGCCAGCACCGGGGAGCTGTTTTTT
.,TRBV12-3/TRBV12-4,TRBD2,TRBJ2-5,CASRILAAETQYF,TGTGCCAGCAGGATACTAGCGGCAGAGACCCAGTACTTC
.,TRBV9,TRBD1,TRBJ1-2,CASSVGQVGYGYTF,TGTGCCAGCAGCGTCGGACAGGTCGGCTATGGCTACACCTTC
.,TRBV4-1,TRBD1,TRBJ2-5,CASSQGDREGETQYF,TGCGCCAGCAGCCAAGGGGACAGGGAAGGAGAGACCCAGTACTTC
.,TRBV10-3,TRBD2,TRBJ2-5,CAISEGSGSKETQYF,TGTGCCATCAGTGAAGGTAGCGGGTCAAAAGAGACCCAGTACTTC
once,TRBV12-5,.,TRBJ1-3,CASALGGGPGNTIYF,TGTGCTAGTGCCCTTGGAGGCGGACCTGGAAACACCATATATTTT
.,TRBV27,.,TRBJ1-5,CASSLYQDSNQPQHF,TGTGCCAGCAGTTTATATCAGGATAGCAATCAGCCCCAGCATTTT
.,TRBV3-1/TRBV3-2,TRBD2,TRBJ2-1,CASSPHTRGGSYNEQFF,TGTGCCAGCAGCCCACACACGCGGGGGGGCTCCTACAATGAGCAGTTCTTC
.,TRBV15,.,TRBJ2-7,CATSREVTAYEQYF,TGTGCCACCAGCAGAGAAGTGACAGCCTACGAGCAGTACTTC
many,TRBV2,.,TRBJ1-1,CARRGGAGDTEAFF,TGTGCCAGAAGAGGGGGGGCAGGGGACACTGAAGCTTTCTTT
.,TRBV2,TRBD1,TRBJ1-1,CASSDRTGTREAFF,TGTGCCAGCAGTGATAGGACAGGGACGCGGGAAGCTTTCTTT